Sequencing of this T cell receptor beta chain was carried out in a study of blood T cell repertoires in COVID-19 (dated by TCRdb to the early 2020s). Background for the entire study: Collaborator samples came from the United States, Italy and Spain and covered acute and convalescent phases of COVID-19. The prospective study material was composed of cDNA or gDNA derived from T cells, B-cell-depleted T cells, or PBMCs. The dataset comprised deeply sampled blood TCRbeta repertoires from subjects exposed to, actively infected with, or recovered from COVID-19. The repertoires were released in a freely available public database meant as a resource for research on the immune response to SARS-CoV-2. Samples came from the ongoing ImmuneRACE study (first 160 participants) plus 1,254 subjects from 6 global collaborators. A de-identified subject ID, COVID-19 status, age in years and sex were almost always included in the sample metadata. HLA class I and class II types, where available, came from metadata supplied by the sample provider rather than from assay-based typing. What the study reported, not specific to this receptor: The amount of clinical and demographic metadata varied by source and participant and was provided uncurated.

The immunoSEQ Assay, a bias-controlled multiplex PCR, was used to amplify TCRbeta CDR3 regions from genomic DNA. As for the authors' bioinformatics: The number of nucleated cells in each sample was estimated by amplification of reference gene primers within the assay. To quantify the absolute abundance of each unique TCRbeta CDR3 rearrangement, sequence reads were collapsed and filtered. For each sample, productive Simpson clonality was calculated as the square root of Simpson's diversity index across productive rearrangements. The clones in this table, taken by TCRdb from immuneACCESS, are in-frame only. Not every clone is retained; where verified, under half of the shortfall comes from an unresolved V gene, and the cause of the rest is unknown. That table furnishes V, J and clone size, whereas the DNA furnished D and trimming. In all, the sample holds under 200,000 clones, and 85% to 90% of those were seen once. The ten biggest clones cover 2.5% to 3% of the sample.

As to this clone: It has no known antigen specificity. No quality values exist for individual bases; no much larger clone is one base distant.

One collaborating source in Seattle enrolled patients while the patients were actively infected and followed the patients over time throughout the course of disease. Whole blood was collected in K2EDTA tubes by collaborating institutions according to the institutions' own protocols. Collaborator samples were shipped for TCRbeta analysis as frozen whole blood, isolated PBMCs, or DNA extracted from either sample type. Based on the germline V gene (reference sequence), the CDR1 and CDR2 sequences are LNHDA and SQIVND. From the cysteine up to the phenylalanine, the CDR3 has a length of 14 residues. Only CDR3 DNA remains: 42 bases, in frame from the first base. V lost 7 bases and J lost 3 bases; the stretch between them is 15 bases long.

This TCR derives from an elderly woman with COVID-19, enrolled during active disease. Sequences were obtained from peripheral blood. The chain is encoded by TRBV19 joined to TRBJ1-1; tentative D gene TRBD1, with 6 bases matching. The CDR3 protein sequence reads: CASKGGPGDTEAFF. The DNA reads TGTGCCAGTAAAGGGGGACCCGGAGACACTGAAGCTTTCTTT.